This TCR beta chain appears in the sequencing data of a study of blood T cell repertoires in COVID-19. About the research overall: Acute-phase and convalescent COVID-19 samples originated in the United States, Italy and Spain. Nucleic acid was either cDNA or gDNA, and it came from T cells, B-cell-depleted T cells, or PBMCs.

Followed longitudinally, the Seattle patients had been enrolled during active infection. As originally analysed: Estimation of nucleated cell counts was performed using reference gene primer amplification. Data came from immunoSEQ multiplex PCR; TCRdb stores just in-frame clones and leaves some out. V, J and clone size derive from that table, while D and trimming were established from the DNA sequence. The sample has tens of thousands of clones, roughly four fifths seen once. This clone turned up a few times. Germline CDR1 and CDR2: SGHTA and FQGNSA. The V end was cut by 2 bases, the J end by 2 bases, with 11 bases between. This CDR3 is built from 15 residues.

Sequenced: peripheral blood. The TCR originated in a man aged 25 to 40 with COVID-19, enrolled during active disease. V and J are TRBV7-2 and TRBJ2-3; D possibly corresponds to TRBD2 (6 bases). The CDR3 DNA reads as TGTGCCAGCAGCTTATGGGCGGGAAACACAGATACGCAGTATTTT. Translation gives CASSLWAGNTDTQYF.